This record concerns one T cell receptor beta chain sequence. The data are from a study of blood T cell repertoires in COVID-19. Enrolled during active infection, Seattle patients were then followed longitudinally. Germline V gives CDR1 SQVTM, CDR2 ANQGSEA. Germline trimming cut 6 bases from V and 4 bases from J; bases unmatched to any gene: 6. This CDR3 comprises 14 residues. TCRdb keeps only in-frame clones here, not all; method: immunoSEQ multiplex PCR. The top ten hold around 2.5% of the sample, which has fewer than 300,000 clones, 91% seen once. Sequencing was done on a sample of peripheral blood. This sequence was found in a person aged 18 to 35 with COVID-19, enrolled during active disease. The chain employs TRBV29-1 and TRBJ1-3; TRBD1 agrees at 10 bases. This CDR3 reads CSVGQGPQGNTIYF. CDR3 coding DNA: TGCAGCGTGGGACAGGGGCCCCAAGGAAACACCATATATTTT.